This entry concerns a single T cell receptor beta chain. This record belongs to a study of T cell changes during pregnancy in multiple sclerosis. The length of the CDR3 is 16 residues. Germline lookup yields CDR1 MNHEY and CDR2 SVGAGI. This table comes from immunoSEQ multiplex PCR, and its TCRdb copy is limited to in-frame clones, with some not included. This repertoire shows fewer than 80,000 clones, around 92% found once; its top ten account for about 1%. This TCR derives from a female donor in good health, enrolled as a control in a pregnancy study. The chain couples TRBV6-5 to TRBJ2-5, with a possible D match to TRBD2 (5 bases). The closer fit of TRBJ2-7 to the DNA end suggests the J call may be wrong. The sample consisted of peripheral blood, taken in the first trimester of pregnancy. The CDR3 is CASSSSRAGLIYEQYF. The CDR3 DNA follows: TGTGCCAGCAGTTCCTCTCGGGCGGGTCTCATTTACGAGCAGTACTTC.